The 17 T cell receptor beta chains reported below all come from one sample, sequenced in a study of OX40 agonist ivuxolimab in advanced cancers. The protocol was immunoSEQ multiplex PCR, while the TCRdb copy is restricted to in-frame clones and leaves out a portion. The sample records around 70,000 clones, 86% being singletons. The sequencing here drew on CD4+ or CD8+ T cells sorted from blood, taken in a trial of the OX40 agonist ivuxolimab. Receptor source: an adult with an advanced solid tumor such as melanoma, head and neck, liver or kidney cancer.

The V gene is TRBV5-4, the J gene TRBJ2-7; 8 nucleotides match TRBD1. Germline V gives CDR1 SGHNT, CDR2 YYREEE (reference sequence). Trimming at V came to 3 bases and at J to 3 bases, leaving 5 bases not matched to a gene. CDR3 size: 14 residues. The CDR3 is CASSSGTGGYEQYF. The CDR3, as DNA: TGTGCCAGCAGCTCCGGGACAGGTGGCTACGAGCAGTACTTC.

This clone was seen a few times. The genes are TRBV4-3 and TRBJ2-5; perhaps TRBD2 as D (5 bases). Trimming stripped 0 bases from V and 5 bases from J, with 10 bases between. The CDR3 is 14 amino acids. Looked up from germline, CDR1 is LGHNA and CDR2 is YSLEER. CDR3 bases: TGCGCCAGCAGCCAAGATACGCTAGCCGAGACCCAGTACTTC. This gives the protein CASSQDTLAETQYF.

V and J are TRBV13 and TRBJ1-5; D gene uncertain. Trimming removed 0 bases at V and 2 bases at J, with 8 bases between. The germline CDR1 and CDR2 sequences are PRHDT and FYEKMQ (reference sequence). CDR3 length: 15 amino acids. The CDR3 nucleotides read TGTGCCAGCAGCTTAGGGGCCGCGGGCAATCAGCCCCAGCATTTT. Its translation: CASSLGAAGNQPQHF.

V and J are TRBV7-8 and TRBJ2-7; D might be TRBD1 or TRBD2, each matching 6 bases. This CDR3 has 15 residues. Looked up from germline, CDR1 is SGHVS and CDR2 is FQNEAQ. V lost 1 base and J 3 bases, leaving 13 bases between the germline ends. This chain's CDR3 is CASSLGTGGGYEQYF. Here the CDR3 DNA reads TGTGCCAGCAGCTTAGGAACCGGAGGGGGCTACGAGCAGTACTTC. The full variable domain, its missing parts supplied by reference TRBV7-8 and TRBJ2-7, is GAGVSQSPRYKVAKRGQDVALRCDPISGHVSLFWYQQALGQGPEFLTYFQNEAQLDKSGLPSDRFFAERPEGSVSTLKIQRTQQEDSAVYLCASSLGTGGGYEQYFGPGTRLTVT.

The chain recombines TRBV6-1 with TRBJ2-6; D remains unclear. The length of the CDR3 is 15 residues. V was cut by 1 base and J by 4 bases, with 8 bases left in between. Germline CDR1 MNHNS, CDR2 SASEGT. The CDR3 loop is CASSEGTPGANVLTF. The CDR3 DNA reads TGTGCCAGCAGTGAAGGAACTCCCGGGGCCAACGTCCTGACTTTC.

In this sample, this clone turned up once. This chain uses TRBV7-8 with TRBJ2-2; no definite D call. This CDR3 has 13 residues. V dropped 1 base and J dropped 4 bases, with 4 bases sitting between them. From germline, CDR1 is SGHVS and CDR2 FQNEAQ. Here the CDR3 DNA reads TGTGCCAGCAGCTTAGGAGGCACCGGGGAGCTGTTTTTT. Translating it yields CASSLGGTGELFF.

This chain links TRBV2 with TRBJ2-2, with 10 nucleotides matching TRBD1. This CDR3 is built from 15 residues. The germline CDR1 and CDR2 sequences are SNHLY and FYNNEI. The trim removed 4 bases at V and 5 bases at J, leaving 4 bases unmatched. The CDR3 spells CASSGQGARTGELFF. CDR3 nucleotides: TGTGCCAGCAGTGGACAGGGGGCGAGGACCGGGGAGCTGTTTTTT.

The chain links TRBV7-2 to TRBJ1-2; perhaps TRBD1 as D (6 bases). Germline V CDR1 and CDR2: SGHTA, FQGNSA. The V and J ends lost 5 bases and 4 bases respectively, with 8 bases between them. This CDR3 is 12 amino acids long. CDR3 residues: CASSQQGYGYTF. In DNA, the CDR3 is TGTGCCAGCAGCCAACAGGGCTATGGCTACACCTTC.

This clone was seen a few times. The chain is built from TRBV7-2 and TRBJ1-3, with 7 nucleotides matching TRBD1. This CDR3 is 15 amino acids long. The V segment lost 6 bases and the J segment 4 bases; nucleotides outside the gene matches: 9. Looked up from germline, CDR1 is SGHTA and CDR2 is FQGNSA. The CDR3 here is CASSPGRGRGNTIYF. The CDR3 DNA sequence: TGTGCCAGCAGTCCCGGGAGGGGGCGGGGAAACACCATATATTTT. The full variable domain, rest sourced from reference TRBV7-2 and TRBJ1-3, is GAGVSQSPSNKVTEKGKDVELRCDPISGHTALYWYRQSLGQGLEFLIYFQGNSAPDKSGLPSDRFSAERTGGSVSTLTIQRTQQEDSAVYLCASSPGRGRGNTIYFGEGSWLTVV.

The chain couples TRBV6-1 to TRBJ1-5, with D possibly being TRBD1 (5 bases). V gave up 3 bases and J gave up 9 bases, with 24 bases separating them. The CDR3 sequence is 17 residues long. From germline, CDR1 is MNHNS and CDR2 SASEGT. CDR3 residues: CASSDRIHSGDLWPQHF. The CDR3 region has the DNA TGTGCCAGCAGTGACCGTATCCACAGTGGGGACTTGTGGCCCCAGCATTTT.

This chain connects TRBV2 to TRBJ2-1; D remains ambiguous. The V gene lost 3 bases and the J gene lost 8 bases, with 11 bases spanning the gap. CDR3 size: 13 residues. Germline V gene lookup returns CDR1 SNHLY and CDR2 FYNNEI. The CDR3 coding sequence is TGTGCCAGCAGTGAGTTCGGATGGGATGAGCAGTTCTTC. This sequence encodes CASSEFGWDEQFF.

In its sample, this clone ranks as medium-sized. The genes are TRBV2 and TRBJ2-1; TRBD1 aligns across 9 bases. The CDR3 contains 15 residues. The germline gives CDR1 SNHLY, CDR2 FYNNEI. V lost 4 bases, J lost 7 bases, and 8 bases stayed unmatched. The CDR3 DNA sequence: TGTGCCAGCAGTGCAAACAGGGGGCAAGGGAATGAGCAGTTCTTC. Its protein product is CASSANRGQGNEQFF.

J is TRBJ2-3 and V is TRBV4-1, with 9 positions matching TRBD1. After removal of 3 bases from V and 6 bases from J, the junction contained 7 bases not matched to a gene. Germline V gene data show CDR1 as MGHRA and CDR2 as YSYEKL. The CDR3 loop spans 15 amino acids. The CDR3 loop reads CASSHGDRVADTQYF. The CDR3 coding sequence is TGCGCCAGCAGCCACGGGGACAGGGTAGCGGATACGCAGTATTTT.

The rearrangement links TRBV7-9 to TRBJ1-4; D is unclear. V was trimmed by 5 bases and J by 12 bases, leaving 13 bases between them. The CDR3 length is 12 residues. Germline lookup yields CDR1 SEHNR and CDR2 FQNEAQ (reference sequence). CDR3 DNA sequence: TGTGCCAGCAGCCGAAATGAGGCGGAACTGTTTTTT. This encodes CASSRNEAELFF.

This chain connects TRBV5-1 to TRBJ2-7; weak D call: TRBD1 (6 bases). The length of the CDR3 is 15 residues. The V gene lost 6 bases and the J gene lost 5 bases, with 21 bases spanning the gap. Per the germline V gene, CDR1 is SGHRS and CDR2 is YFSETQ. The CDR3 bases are TGCGCCAGCAAAAGGACAGTTAGGTCGGCCGACGAGCAGTACTTC. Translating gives CASKRTVRSADEQYF.

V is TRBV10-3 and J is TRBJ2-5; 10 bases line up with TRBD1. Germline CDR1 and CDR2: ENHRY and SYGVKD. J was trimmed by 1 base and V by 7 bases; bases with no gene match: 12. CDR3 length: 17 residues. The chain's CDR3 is CAIKRTGTGDTQETQYF. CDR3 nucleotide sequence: TGTGCCATCAAAAGAACCGGGACAGGGGATACCCAAGAGACCCAGTACTTC.

In nucleotides, the CDR3 is TGTGCCAGCAGGGTAACAGTCTATGGCTACACCTTC. It codes for CASRVTVYGYTF. The rearrangement links TRBV6-1 to TRBJ1-2; D remains ambiguous. The CDR3 spans 12 residues. V was pared by 6 bases and J by 4 bases, with 9 bases between. In germline, CDR1 is MNHNS, CDR2 SASEGT.